What follows is one T cell receptor (beta chain) and its context. These data belong to a study of CD8 T cells in Susac syndrome. With random hexamers, reverse transcription was performed on about 0.45 to 1 ug of RNA. TCRdb reprocessed the immunoSEQ multiplex PCR reads via MiXCR and lists one record per CDR3 protein. The repertoire holds around 270,000 distinct CDR3 sequences, with almost 85% as singletons. The CDR3 contains 18 residues. Germline V lookup: CDR1 MNHEY, CDR2 SMNVEV (reference sequence). V dropped 5 bases and J dropped 3; count of bases not matched to a gene: 14. This sequence originates from a human donor with multiple sclerosis. The chain joins TRBV27 to TRBJ2-1; the match to TRBD2 covers 9 bases. Sequenced: CD8+ T cells from PBMCs. The CDR3 DNA follows: TGTGCCAGCAGTAAATTAACGGTAGCGGGAGCGAACTACAATGAGCAGTTCTTC. As protein: CASSKLTVAGANYNEQFF.